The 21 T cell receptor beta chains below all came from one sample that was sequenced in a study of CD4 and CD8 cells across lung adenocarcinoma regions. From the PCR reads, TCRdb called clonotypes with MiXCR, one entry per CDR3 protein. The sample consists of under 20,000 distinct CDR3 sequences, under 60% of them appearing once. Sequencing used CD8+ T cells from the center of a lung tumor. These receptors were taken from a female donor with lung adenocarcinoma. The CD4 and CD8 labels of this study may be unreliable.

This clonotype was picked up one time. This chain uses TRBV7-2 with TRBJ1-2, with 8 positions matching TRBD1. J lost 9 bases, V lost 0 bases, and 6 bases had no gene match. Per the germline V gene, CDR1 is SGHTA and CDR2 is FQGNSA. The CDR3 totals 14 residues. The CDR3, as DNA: TGTGCCAGCAGCTTAGCGGGACGGGACAGGCGCTACACCTTC. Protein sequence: CASSLAGRDRRYTF.

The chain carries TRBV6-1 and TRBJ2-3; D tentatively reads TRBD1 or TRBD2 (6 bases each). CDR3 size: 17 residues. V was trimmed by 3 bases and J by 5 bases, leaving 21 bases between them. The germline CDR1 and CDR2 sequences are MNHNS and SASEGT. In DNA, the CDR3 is TGTGCCAGCAGTGAGGGCCACGGGGGCCGGGGGAAAGATACGCAGTATTTT. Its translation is CASSEGHGGRGKDTQYF.

The CDR3 spells CASSDYGASNYGYTF. In DNA form, the CDR3 reads TGTGCCAGCAGTGACTACGGAGCATCTAACTATGGCTACACCTTC. V is TRBV25-1 and J is TRBJ1-2; the D is unclear. The CDR3 spans 15 residues. V was shortened by 3 bases and J by 0 bases, with 11 bases between the two germline ends. The germline CDR1 and CDR2 sequences are MGHDK and SYGVNS.

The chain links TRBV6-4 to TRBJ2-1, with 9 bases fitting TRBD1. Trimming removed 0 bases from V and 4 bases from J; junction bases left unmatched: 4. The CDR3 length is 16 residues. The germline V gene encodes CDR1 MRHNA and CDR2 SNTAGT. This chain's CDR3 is CASSDSGGQGYNEQFF. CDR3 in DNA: TGTGCCAGCAGTGACTCAGGGGGACAGGGTTACAATGAGCAGTTCTTC.

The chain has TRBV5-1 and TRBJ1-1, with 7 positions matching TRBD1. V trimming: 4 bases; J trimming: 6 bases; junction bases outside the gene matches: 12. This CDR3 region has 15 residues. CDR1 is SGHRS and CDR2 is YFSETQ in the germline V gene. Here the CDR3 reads CASSPYGTDLAEAFF. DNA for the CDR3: TGCGCCAGCAGCCCCTACGGGACAGATCTTGCTGAAGCTTTCTTT.

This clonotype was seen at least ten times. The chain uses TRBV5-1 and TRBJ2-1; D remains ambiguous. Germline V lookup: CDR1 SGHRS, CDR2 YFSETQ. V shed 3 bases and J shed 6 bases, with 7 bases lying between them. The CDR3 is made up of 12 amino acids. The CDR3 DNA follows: TGCGCCAGCAGCTCGGACCGCAATGAGCAGTTCTTC. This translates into CASSSDRNEQFF.

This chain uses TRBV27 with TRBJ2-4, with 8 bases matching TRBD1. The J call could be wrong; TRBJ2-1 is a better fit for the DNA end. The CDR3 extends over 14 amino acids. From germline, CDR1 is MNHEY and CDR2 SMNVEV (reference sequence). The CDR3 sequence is CASRTLGQGNEQFF. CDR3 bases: TGTGCCAGCAGGACTCTTGGACAGGGCAATGAGCAGTTCTTC.

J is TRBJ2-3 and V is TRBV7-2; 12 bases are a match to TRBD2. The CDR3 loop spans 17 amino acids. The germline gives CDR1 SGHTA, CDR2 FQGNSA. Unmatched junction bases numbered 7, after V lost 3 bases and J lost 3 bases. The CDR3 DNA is TGTGCCAGCAGCTTTCGACTAGCGGGAGTTCGTACAGATACGCAGTATTTT. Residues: CASSFRLAGVRTDTQYF.

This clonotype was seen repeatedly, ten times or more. The CDR3 loop reads CASSYSQGLEQFF. The CDR3 coding sequence is TGTGCCAGCAGTTACTCCCAGGGGCTTGAGCAGTTCTTC. V gene TRBV6-5 combines with J gene TRBJ2-1, with D maybe TRBD1 (6 bases). V was shortened by 0 bases and J by 9 bases, with 9 bases between the two germline ends. Looked up from germline, CDR1 is MNHEY and CDR2 is SVGAGI. This CDR3 has 13 residues.

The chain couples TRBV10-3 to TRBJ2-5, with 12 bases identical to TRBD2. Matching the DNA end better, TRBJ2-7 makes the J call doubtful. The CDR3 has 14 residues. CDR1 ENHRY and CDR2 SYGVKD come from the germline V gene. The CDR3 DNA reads TGTGCCACGTCGACTAGCGGGAGTGCAGACGAGCAGTACTTC. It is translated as CATSTSGSADEQYF.

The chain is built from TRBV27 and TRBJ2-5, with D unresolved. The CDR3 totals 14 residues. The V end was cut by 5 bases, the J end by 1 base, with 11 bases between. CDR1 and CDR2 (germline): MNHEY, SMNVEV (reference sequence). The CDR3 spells CASSPRAVQETQYF. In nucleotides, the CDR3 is TGTGCCAGCAGTCCCCGGGCTGTCCAAGAGACCCAGTACTTC.

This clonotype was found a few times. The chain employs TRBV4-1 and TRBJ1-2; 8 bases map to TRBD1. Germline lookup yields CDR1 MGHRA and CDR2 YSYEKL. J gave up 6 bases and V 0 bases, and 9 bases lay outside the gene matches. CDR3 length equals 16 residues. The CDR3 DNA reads TGCGCCAGCAGCCAAGATATGGTAGGACAGGGACATGGCTACACCTTC. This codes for CASSQDMVGQGHGYTF.

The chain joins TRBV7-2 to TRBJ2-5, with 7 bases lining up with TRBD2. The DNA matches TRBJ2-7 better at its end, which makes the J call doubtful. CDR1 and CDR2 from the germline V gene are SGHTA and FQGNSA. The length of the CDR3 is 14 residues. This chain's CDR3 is CASSLKREAYEQYV. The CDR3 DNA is TGTGCCAGCAGCTTAAAGCGGGAAGCGTACGAGCAGTACGTC.

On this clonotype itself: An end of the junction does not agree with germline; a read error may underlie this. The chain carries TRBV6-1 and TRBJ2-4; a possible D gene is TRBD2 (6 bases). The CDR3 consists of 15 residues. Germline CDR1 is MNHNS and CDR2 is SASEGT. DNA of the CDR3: TGTGCCAGCGGTACGGGGCCGGGAGCGCCGGACACGCAGTATTTC. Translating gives CASGTGPGAPDTQYF.

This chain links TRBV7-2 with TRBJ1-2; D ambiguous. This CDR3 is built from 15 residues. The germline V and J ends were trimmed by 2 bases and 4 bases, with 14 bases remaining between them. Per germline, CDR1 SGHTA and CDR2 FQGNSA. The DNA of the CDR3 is TGTGCCAGCAGCTTAAGTCTCCTGGGAATCTATGGCTACACCTTC. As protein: CASSLSLLGIYGYTF.

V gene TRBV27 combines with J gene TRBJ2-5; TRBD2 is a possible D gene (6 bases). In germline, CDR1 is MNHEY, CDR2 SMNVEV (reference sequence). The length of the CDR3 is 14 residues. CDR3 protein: CAGSGRADQETQYF. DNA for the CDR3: TGTGCGGGGAGCGGGCGAGCGGACCAAGAGACCCAGTACTTC.

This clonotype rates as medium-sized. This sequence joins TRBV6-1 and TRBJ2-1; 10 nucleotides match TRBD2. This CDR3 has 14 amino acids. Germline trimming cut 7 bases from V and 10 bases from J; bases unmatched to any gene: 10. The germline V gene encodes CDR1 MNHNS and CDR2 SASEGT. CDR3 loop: CASTPSGGFGEQFF. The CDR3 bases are TGTGCCAGCACCCCTAGCGGGGGCTTCGGGGAGCAGTTCTTC.

Here the CDR3 reads CASRGHTDEKLFF. In DNA form, the CDR3 reads TGTGCCAGCAGGGGACATACTGATGAAAAACTGTTTTTT. This chain connects TRBV27 to TRBJ1-4; possibly TRBD1 for D (6 bases). V lost 6 bases to trimming and J lost 6 bases, with 11 bases between them. This CDR3 contains 13 residues. Germline CDR1 and CDR2: MNHEY and SMNVEV (reference sequence).

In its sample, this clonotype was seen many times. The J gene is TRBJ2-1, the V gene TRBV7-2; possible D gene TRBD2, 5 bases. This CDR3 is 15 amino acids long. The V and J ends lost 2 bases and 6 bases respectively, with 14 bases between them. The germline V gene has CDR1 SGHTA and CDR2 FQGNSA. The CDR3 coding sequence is TGTGCCAGCAGCTTAAGCGGTGGCGCCCCCAATGAGCAGTTCTTC. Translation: CASSLSGGAPNEQFF.

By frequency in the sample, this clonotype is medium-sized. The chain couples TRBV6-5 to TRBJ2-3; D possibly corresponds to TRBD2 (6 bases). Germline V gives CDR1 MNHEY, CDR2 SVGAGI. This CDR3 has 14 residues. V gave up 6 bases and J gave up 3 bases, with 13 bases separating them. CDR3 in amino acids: CASSLAVWTDTQYF. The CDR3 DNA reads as TGTGCCAGCAGCTTAGCGGTCTGGACAGATACGCAGTATTTT.

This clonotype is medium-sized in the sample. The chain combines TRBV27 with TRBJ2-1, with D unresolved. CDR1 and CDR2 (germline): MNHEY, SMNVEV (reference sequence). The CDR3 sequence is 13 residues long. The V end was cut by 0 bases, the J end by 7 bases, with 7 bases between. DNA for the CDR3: TGTGCCAGCAGTTTATCCCATAGGAATGAGCAGTTCTTC. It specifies CASSLSHRNEQFF.